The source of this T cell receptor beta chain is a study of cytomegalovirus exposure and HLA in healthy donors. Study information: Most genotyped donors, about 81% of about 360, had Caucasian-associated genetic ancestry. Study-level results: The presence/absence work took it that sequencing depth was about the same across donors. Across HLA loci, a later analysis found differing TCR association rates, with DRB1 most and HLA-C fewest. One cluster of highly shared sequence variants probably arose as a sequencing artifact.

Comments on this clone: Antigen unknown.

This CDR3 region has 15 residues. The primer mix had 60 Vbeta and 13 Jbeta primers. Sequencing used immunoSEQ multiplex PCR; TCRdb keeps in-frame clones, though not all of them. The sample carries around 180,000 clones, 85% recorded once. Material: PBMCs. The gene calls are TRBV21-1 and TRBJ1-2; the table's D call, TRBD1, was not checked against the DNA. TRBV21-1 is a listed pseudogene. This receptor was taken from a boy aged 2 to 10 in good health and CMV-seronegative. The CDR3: CASSKGACPNYGYTF. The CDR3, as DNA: TGTGCCAGCAGCAAAGGGGCCTGCCCTAACTATGGCTACACCTTC.